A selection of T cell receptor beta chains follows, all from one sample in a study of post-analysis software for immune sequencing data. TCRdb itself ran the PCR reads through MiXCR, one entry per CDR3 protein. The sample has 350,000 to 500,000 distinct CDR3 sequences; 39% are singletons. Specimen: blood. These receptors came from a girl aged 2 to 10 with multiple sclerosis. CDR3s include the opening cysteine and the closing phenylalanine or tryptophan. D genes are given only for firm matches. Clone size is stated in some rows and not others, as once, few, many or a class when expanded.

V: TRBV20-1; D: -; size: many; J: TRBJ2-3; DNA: TGCAGTGCTAGAGGTGGCAACCTAGCCTTAACAGATACGCAGTATTTT; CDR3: CSARGGNLALTDTQYF
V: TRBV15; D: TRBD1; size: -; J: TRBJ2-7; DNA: TGTGCCACCAGCAGACAATTTTGGGACAGTCCGACCAGGTATGAGCAGTACTTC; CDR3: CATSRQFWDSPTRYEQYF
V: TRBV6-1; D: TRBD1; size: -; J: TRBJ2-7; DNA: TGTGCCAGCAGGGACCCGACAGGGTCCTACGAGCAGTACTTC; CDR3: CASRDPTGSYEQYF
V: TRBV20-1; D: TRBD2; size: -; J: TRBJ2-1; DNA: TGCAGTGCTAGGGCTAGCGGGAGTTATAGCTCCTACAATGAGCAGTTCTTC; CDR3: CSARASGSYSSYNEQFF
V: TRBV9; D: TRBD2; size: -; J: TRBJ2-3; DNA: TGTGCCGGCAGCGGCAGTAGCGGGGGCGGTACAGATACGCAGTATTTT; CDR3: CAGSGSSGGGTDTQYF
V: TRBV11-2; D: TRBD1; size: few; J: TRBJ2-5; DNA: TGTGCCAGCAGCTTCTCTCAGGGGGCTAGGGAGACCCAGTACTTC; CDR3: CASSFSQGARETQYF
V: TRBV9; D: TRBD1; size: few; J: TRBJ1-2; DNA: TGTGCCAGCAGCGGAATCAGCGACAGGGGTCTATTTAACTATGGCTACACCTTC; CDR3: CASSGISDRGLFNYGYTF
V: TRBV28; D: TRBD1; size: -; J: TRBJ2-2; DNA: TGTGCCAGCAGTTTGAGGACAGGGGGCGGCACCGGGGAGCTGTTTTTT; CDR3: CASSLRTGGGTGELFF
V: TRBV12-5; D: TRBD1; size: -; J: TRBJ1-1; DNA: TGTGCTAGTGGTTTGGTACTGGGACAGGGGGAGAATGAAGCTTTCTTT; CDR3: CASGLVLGQGENEAFF
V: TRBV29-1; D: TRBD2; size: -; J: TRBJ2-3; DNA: TGCAGCGTTTATAGCGGGAGGGCCACAGCTCCAGATACGCAGTATTTT; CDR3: CSVYSGRATAPDTQYF
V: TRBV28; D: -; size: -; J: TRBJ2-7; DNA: TGTGCCAGCAGTTTTGCGCCCACCTCCTACGAGCAGTACTTC; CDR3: CASSFAPTSYEQYF
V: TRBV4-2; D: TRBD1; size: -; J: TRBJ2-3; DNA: TGTGCCAGCAGCCAACAGACCGGGACAGGGGATAGAGATACGCAGTATTTT; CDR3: CASSQQTGTGDRDTQYF
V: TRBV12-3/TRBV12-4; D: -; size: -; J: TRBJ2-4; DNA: TGTGCCAGCAGTTTAGACATCCTAGCCAAAAACATTCAGTACTTC; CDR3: CASSLDILAKNIQYF
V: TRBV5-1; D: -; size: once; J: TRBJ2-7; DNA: TGCGCCAGCAGCCTGGGCGGGACTGAGGACGAGCAGTACTTC; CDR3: CASSLGGTEDEQYF
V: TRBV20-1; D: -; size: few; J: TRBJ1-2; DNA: TGCAGTGCTAGAGATGGTCGACACTATGGCTACACCTTC; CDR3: CSARDGRHYGYTF
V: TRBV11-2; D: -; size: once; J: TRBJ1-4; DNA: TGTGCCAGCAGCCCCTGGACAGATGCAACTAATGAAAAACTGTTTTTT; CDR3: CASSPWTDATNEKLFF
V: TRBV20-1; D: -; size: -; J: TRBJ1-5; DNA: TGCAGTGCTAGGGAAGGATACTATAGCAATCAGCCCCAGCATTTT; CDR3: CSAREGYYSNQPQHF
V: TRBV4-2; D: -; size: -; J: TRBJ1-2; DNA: TGTGCCAGCAGCCTCGAGAGGCGACAGCCCTATGGCTACACCTTC; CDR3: CASSLERRQPYGYTF
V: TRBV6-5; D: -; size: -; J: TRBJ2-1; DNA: TGTGCCAGCAGTTACATTCCCGGGAGAAGCTACAATGAGCAGTTCTTC; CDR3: CASSYIPGRSYNEQFF
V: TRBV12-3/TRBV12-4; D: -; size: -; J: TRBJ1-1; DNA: TGTGCCAGCAGTTTCCAGGGAAGGGGAAGCACTGAAGCTTTCTTT; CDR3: CASSFQGRGSTEAFF
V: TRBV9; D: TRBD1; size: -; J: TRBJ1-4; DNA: TGTGCCAGCAGCGTATCAGGGGGTAGTGAAAAACTGTTTTTT; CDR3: CASSVSGGSEKLFF
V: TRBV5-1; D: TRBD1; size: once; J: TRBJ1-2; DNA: TGCGCCAGCAGCTCAAACCGGGACAGAGAAGGCGGCACCTTC; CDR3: CASSSNRDREGGTF
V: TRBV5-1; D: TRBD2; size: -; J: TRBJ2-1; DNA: TGCGCCAGCACTAGGAGCGGGGGGGCCGATCAGTTCTTC; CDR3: CASTRSGGADQFF
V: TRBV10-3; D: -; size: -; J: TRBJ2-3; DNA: TGTGCCATCAGTGAGTTTGTAGATACGCAGTATTTT; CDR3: CAISEFVDTQYF
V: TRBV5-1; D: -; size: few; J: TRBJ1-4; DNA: TGCGCCAGCAGCCAGGACGGGACTTCTTATGAAAAACTGTTTTTT; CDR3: CASSQDGTSYEKLFF
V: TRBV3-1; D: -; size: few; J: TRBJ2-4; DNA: TGTGCCAGCAGCCAAGCAGGGGCCAAAAACATTCAGTACTTC; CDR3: CASSQAGAKNIQYF
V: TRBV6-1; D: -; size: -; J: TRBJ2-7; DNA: TGTGCCAGCAGTGTTCCAGGGATTAGGAGCCACGAGCAGTACTTC; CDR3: CASSVPGIRSHEQYF
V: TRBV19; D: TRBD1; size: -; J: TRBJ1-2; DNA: TGTGCCAGTGGACGGGACAGGGGTATAGATGGCTACACCTTC; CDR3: CASGRDRGIDGYTF
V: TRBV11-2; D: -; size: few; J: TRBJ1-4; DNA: TGTGCCAGCAGCTTATCGACAGGTTTTGATGAAAAACTGTTTTTT; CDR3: CASSLSTGFDEKLFF
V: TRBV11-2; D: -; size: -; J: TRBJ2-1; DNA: TGTGCCAGCAGCTCCATGGGCGGGCACCCTTACAATGAGCAGTTCTTC; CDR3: CASSSMGGHPYNEQFF
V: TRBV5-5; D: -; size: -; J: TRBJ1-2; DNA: TGTGCCAGCAGCTTGCGGACAACTGTTGGCTACACCTTC; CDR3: CASSLRTTVGYTF
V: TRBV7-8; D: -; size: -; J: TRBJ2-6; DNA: TGTGCCAGCAGCTTAGGGCGATCCTCTGGGGCCAACGTCCTGACTTTC; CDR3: CASSLGRSSGANVLTF
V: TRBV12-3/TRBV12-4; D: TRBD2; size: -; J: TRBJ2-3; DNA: TGTGCCAGCAGTTCGAGCGGGAGGGCAGATACGCAGTATTTT; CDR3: CASSSSGRADTQYF
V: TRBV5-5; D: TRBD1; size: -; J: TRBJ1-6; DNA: TGTGCCAGCAGCTCGACAGGGGACAACTATAATTCACCCCTCCACTTT; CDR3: CASSSTGDNYNSPLHF
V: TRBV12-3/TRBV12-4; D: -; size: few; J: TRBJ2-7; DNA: TGTGCCAGCAGTTTGTATCCAACCTACGAGCAGTACTTC; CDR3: CASSLYPTYEQYF
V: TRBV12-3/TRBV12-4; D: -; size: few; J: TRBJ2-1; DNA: TGTGCCAGCAGTTTTCTTAGGGACTCAAACCTCTCCAATGAGCAGTTCTTC; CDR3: CASSFLRDSNLSNEQFF
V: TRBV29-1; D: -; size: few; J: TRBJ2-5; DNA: TGCAGCGTTGAAGCGACCGGGTTGCAAGAGACCCAGTACTTC; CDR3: CSVEATGLQETQYF
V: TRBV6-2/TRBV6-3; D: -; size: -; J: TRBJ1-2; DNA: TGTGTCAGCAGCCCAGGCCTTCGGCCCAACTATGGCTACACCTTC; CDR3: CVSSPGLRPNYGYTF
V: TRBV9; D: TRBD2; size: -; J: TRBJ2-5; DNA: TGTGCCAGCAGCGTAGGTCTAGCGGTACTCCAAGAGACCCAGTACTTC; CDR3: CASSVGLAVLQETQYF
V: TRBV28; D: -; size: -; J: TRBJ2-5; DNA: TGTGCCAGCAGTTTAGTACAGGACCAAGAGACCCAGTACTTC; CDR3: CASSLVQDQETQYF
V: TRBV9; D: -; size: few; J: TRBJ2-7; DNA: TGTGCCAGCAGCGTAGACTTCAGGGGCGAGCAGTACTTC; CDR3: CASSVDFRGEQYF
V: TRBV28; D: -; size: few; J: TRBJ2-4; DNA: TGTGCCAGCAGCACTCTAGGTGGGCGAAACATTCAGTACTTC; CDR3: CASSTLGGRNIQYF
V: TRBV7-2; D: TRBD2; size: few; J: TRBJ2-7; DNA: TGTGCCAGCAGCTTTGCGGGGGGCGTCCGTTCCTACGAGCAGTACTTC; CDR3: CASSFAGGVRSYEQYF
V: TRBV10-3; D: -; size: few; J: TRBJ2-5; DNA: TGTGCCATCAGTGAGTCGAATCTCTTGGGGACCCAGTACTTC; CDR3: CAISESNLLGTQYF
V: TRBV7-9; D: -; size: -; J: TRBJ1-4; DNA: TGTGCCAGCAGCCGAGAAACTAATGAAAAACTGTTTTTT; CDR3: CASSRETNEKLFF
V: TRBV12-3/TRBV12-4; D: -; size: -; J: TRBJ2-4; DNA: TGTGCCAGCAGTTCCCCCCCCTCTGGTGAGCAGTACTTC; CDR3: CASSSPPSGEQYF
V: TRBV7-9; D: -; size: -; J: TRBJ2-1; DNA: TGTGCCAGCAGCTTATCTCCGAGGGGAGTAGGCTCCTACAATGAGCAGTTCTTC; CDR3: CASSLSPRGVGSYNEQFF
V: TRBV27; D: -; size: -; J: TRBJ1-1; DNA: TGTGCCAGCAGGGGGCACGACACTGAAGCTTTCTTT; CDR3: CASRGHDTEAFF
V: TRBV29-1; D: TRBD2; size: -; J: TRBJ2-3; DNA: TGCAGCGTTGAAGATCCGGGAATAGCGGGGGCCTCCACAGATACGCAGTATTTT; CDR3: CSVEDPGIAGASTDTQYF
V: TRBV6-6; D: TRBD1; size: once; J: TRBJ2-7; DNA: TGTGCCAGCAGCCTCGGACAGGGAAGATTGCAGTACTTC; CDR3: CASSLGQGRLQYF
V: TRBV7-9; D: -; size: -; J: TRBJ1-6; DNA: TGTGCCAGCAGCTTAGTAGACAAAAGTTCTGCACCCCTCCACTTT; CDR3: CASSLVDKSSAPLHF
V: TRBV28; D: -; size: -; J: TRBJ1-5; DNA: TGTGCCAGCAGTTTCTCCGGGATTGATCAGCCCCAGCATTTT; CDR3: CASSFSGIDQPQHF
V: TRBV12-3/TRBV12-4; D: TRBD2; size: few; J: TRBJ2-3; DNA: TGTGCCAGCAGGGTTGGACTAGCGCCCACATCAGATACGCAGTATTTT; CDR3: CASRVGLAPTSDTQYF
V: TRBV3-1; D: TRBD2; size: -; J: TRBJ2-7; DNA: TGTGCCAGCAGCCAAGTGCTAGCGGGACTCTACGAGCAGTACTTC; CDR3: CASSQVLAGLYEQYF